This entry lists 20 T cell receptor beta chains sequenced from one sample in a study of blood T cell repertoires in COVID-19. Clones were sequenced by immunoSEQ multiplex PCR, and TCRdb holds only the in-frame ones, with some missing. The data show 200,000 or so clones, with around nine tenths seen just once and 3% to 3.5% held by the top ten. Material: peripheral blood. These receptors all stem from a man aged 55 to 69 with acute or convalescent COVID-19.

The chain joins TRBV19 to TRBJ1-5; no firm D call. CDR3 length: 12 residues. Trimming cost V 7 bases and J 2 bases, with 6 bases left between them. Per germline, CDR1 LNHDA and CDR2 SQIVND (reference sequence). Here the CDR3 DNA reads TGTGCCAGTAACCAGGGCAATCAGCCCCAGCATTTT. Amino acid sequence: CASNQGNQPQHF.

The rearrangement uses TRBV25-1 and TRBJ2-5; 11 nucleotides match TRBD2. This CDR3 has 16 amino acids. Trimming took 2 bases from V and 7 from J; bases not matched to a gene: 9. From germline, CDR1 is MGHDK and CDR2 SYGVNS. This CDR3 is CASSEVSGGAAGTQYF. The CDR3 DNA is TGTGCCAGCAGTGAAGTTAGCGGGGGGGCCGCTGGGACCCAGTACTTC.

This chain connects TRBV6-5 to TRBJ2-1; 9 bases align to TRBD1. The CDR3 spans 14 residues. Per germline, CDR1 MNHEY and CDR2 SVGAGI. V shed 6 bases and J 3 bases; nucleotides not matched to a gene: 3. In nucleotides, the CDR3 is TGTGCCAGCAGGGGACAGGGTGGCTACAATGAGCAGTTCTTC. This gives the protein CASRGQGGYNEQFF.

This CDR3 reads CASRYTDKSEAFF. CDR3 in DNA: TGTGCCAGCAGATATACGGACAAAAGTGAAGCTTTCTTT. This chain links TRBV5-5 with TRBJ1-1; TRBD1 might be the D (5 bases). This CDR3 contains 13 residues. V lost 5 bases and J 7 bases, leaving 15 bases between the germline ends. Germline loops: CDR1 SGHKS, CDR2 YYEKEE (reference sequence).

With regard to this clone: Its ends do not fully match the called genes, so a read error is possible. The chain combines TRBV12-3 or TRBV12-4 with TRBJ1-1; perhaps TRBD1 as D (5 bases). CDR3 length: 12 residues. The CDR3 DNA reads as TGTGCCAGCGGACACCTGAAAACTGAAGCTTTCTTT. The encoded protein is CASGHLKTEAFF.

To note about this clone: One end of the junction varies from germline; a read error may be responsible. This CDR3 is CASSEDLDREGYGYTF. DNA for the CDR3: TGTGCCAGCAGCGAAGACTTGGACAGGGAGGGCTATGGCTACACCTTC. V and J are TRBV6-1 and TRBJ1-2, with 8 bases lining up with TRBD1. CDR1 is MNHNS and CDR2 is SASEGT in the germline V gene. The CDR3 sequence is 16 residues long.

This clone was detected a few times. The rearrangement joins TRBV5-8 to TRBJ2-7, with a possible D match to TRBD1 (5 bases). Trimming removed 2 bases from V and 3 bases from J, with 9 bases in between. CDR1 is SGHTS and CDR2 is YDEGEE in the germline V gene. The CDR3 is 13 amino acids. The CDR3: CASSFTGHYEQYF. CDR3 bases: TGTGCCAGCAGCTTCACAGGTCACTACGAGCAGTACTTC.

The V gene is TRBV6-5, the J gene TRBJ2-2; D is perhaps TRBD2 (6 bases). The V and J ends lost 1 base and 5 bases respectively, with 8 bases between them. The germline V gene encodes CDR1 MNHEY and CDR2 SVGAGI. The CDR3 extends over 14 amino acids. Here the CDR3 reads CASSYFGGTGELFF. DNA of the CDR3: TGTGCCAGCAGTTACTTCGGGGGAACCGGGGAGCTGTTTTTT.

V usage is TRBV7-9 and J usage is TRBJ2-3, with 9 bases aligning to TRBD1. J was trimmed by 6 bases and V by 3 bases; bases with no gene match: 10. The CDR3 totals 16 residues. CDR1 and CDR2 (germline): SEHNR, FQNEAQ (reference sequence). The CDR3 bases are TGTGCCAGCAGCTTGTGGGATACAGGGGGCAAGGATACGCAGTATTTT. It codes for CASSLWDTGGKDTQYF.

The genes are TRBV25-1 and TRBJ2-3, with 7 bases that match TRBD1. Germline lookup yields CDR1 MGHDK and CDR2 SYGVNS. With 3 bases clipped from V and 3 bases from J, the junction kept 12 bases outside the gene matches. The CDR3 has 17 residues. The CDR3 region has the DNA TGTGCCAGCAGTGACCCCCGGGACAGCCGACGGACAGATACGCAGTATTTT. Translated: CASSDPRDSRRTDTQYF.

The CDR3: CASSFATSGHNEQFF. The CDR3 DNA sequence: TGTGCCAGCAGCTTCGCGACTAGCGGTCACAATGAGCAGTTCTTC. The V gene is TRBV7-9, the J gene TRBJ2-1, with 9 bases lining up with TRBD2. J lost 5 bases, V lost 3 bases, and 5 bases had no gene match. Germline V lookup: CDR1 SEHNR, CDR2 FQNEAQ (reference sequence). The length of the CDR3 is 15 residues.

The chain is built from TRBV23-1 and TRBJ1-4, with 9 positions matching TRBD1. TRBV23-1 is reported as an ORF; its role is uncertain. Unmatched junction bases numbered 12, after V lost 2 bases and J lost 2 bases. The CDR3 totals 19 residues. Here the CDR3 reads CASSQEGTGLVATNEKLFF. The CDR3 nucleotides are TGCGCCAGCAGTCAAGAGGGGACAGGGCTAGTGGCTACTAATGAAAAACTGTTTTTT.

This chain links TRBV2 with TRBJ1-5; 7 nucleotides line up with TRBD1. Germline CDR1 SNHLY, CDR2 FYNNEI. Germline trimming cut 1 base from V and 6 bases from J; bases unmatched to any gene: 6. The CDR3 is 15 residues long. CDR3 in DNA: TGTGCCAGCAGTGAAGTTGGGGACAGTGGTCAGCCCCAGCATTTT. Translation gives CASSEVGDSGQPQHF.

This chain uses TRBV9 with TRBJ2-5; 8 bases map to TRBD1. CDR1 is SGDLS, CDR2 YYNGEE, per germline. After removal of 1 base from V and 3 bases from J, the junction contained 5 bases not matched to a gene. The CDR3 totals 15 residues. The CDR3 loop is CASSVQDRAKETQYF. Here the CDR3 DNA reads TGTGCCAGCAGCGTACAGGACAGGGCCAAAGAGACCCAGTACTTC.

The chain recombines TRBV28 with TRBJ1-6, with TRBD1 matching 7 bases. V trimming: 5 bases; J trimming: 0 bases; junction bases outside the gene matches: 7. Germline lookup yields CDR1 MDHEN and CDR2 SYDVKM. The CDR3 runs 17 residues. The CDR3 protein is CASSPQTGPSYNSPLHF. The CDR3 nucleotides are TGTGCCAGCAGTCCACAGACAGGGCCCTCCTATAATTCACCCCTCCACTTT.

This chain connects TRBV9 to TRBJ2-2, with 11 bases lining up with TRBD2. This CDR3 region has 17 residues. Germline lookup yields CDR1 SGDLS and CDR2 YYNGEE. Unmatched junction bases numbered 10, after V lost 4 bases and J lost 5 bases. Here the CDR3 reads CASSYLSGGASTGELFF. In DNA form, the CDR3 reads TGTGCCAGCAGCTACCTTAGCGGGGGGGCGTCTACCGGGGAGCTGTTTTTT.

This clone was counted only a few times. The genes are TRBV7-3 and TRBJ2-5, with 11 positions matching TRBD2. The trim removed 6 bases at V and 0 bases at J, leaving 9 bases unmatched. The germline V gene encodes CDR1 SGHTA and CDR2 FQGTGA. The CDR3 runs 17 residues. CDR3 nucleotide sequence: TGTGCCAGCAGAACTACCCAGACTAGCGGGGACCAAGAGACCCAGTACTTC. Translation: CASRTTQTSGDQETQYF. Variable domain in full (rest from reference TRBV7-3 and TRBJ2-5): GAGVSQTPSNKVTEKGKYVELRCDPISGHTALYWYRQSLGQGPEFLIYFQGTGAADDSGLPNDRFFAVRPEGSVSTLKIQRTERGDSAVYLCASRTTQTSGDQETQYFGPGTRLLVL.

Only a few counts were recorded for this clone. The chain uses TRBV11-2 and TRBJ1-2, with 9 bases aligning to TRBD1. The germline V gene encodes CDR1 SGHAT and CDR2 FQNNGV. Unmatched junction bases numbered 11, after V lost 0 bases and J lost 3 bases. This CDR3 comprises 18 residues. The CDR3 loop reads CASSLDGTGTGNDYGYTF. In DNA, the CDR3 is TGTGCCAGCAGCTTAGATGGAACCGGGACAGGGAATGACTATGGCTACACCTTC.

This chain links TRBV5-1 with TRBJ1-1; a possible D gene is TRBD1 (5 bases). The CDR3 sequence is 16 residues long. Germline-derived CDR1 and CDR2 are SGHRS and YFSETQ. Between the trimmed V and J ends, which lost 0 bases and 0 bases, there was a span of 12 bases. The CDR3 loop reads CASSLGDGRVNTEAFF. For the CDR3, the DNA is TGCGCCAGCAGCTTGGGGGACGGGAGAGTGAACACTGAAGCTTTCTTT.

V is TRBV19 and J is TRBJ1-5; TRBD1 matches at 7 bases. This CDR3 has 15 amino acids. The V and J ends lost 4 bases and 0 bases, in that order; junction bases with no gene match: 3. CDR1 and CDR2 from the germline V gene are LNHDA and SQIVND (reference sequence). This chain's CDR3 is CASSRDSDSNQPQHF. The CDR3 coding sequence is TGTGCCAGTAGTAGGGACAGCGATAGCAATCAGCCCCAGCATTTT.